These 15 T cell receptor beta chains were all obtained from the same sample, sequenced in a study of long-term antiretroviral therapy in people with HIV. Sequencing relied on immunoSEQ assay v3.0, run at survey level. This table comes from immunoSEQ multiplex PCR, and its TCRdb copy is limited to in-frame clones, with some not included. The sample has about 36,000 clones; 80% are singletons. The sequenced sample was unsorted PBMCs, obtained 3.4 years after starting antiretroviral therapy. The receptors here all came from a man aged 30-40 years with HIV.

This clone was recorded once. V and J are TRBV5-4 and TRBJ2-3; maybe TRBD1 (7 bases). Germline CDR1 SGHNT, CDR2 YYREEE (reference sequence). V lost 5 bases and J 0 bases, leaving 10 bases between the germline ends. This CDR3 has 14 amino acids. The CDR3 loop is CASRRDSSTDTQYF. The DNA for the CDR3 is TGTGCCAGCAGGCGGGACAGCAGCACAGATACGCAGTATTTT.

This chain connects TRBV7-2 to TRBJ1-1; D is ambiguous. This CDR3 is built from 15 residues. Trimming took off 4 bases at V and 6 bases at J, with 18 bases between the two ends. Germline V CDR1 and CDR2: SGHTA, FQGNSA. The CDR3 reads CASSSGIGGWAEAFF. The CDR3 DNA reads as TGTGCCAGCAGCTCCGGGATCGGAGGTTGGGCTGAAGCTTTCTTT.

The chain combines TRBV7-2 with TRBJ2-1; 8 nucleotides match TRBD1. The CDR3 runs 14 residues. From germline, CDR1 is SGHTA and CDR2 FQGNSA. After removal of 3 bases from V and 6 bases from J, the junction contained 4 bases not matched to a gene. CDR3: CASSLTGVVNEQFF. DNA of the CDR3: TGTGCCAGCAGCTTGACAGGGGTGGTCAATGAGCAGTTCTTC. The full variable domain, in which reference TRBV7-2 and TRBJ2-1 provide the parts outside the CDR3, is GAGVSQSPSNKVTEKGKDVELRCDPISGHTALYWYRQSLGQGLEFLIYFQGNSAPDKSGLPSDRFSAERTGGSVSTLTIQRTQQEDSAVYLCASSLTGVVNEQFFGPGTRLTVL.

The V call is TRBV5-1, the J call TRBJ2-3, with 11 positions matching TRBD2. Losses at the gene ends were 4 bases for V and 6 bases for J; bases not matched to a gene: 10. Germline CDR1 is SGHRS and CDR2 is YFSETQ. The CDR3 length is 16 residues. The CDR3 DNA follows: TGCGCCAGCAGCGAGACAACTAGCGGGGGCGGTGATACGCAGTATTTT. This codes for CASSETTSGGGDTQYF.

This clone was detected once. CDR3 sequence: CASRGQGFVPRQYF. In DNA, the CDR3 is TGTGCCAGCAGGGGACAGGGCTTCGTTCCCCGCCAGTACTTC. V and J are TRBV28 and TRBJ2-7, with TRBD1 identical over 9 bases. CDR1 and CDR2 (germline): MDHEN, SYDVKM. The ends lost 6 bases at V and 10 bases at J; junction bases unmatched: 13. The CDR3 contains 14 residues. The variable domain in full, with the rest retrieved from reference TRBV28 and TRBJ2-7, is DVKVTQSSRYLVKRTGEKVFLECVQDMDHENMFWYRQDPGLGLRLIYFSYDVKMKEKGDIPEGYSVSREKKERFSLILESASTNQTSMYLCASRGQGFVPRQYFGPGTRLTVT.

The gene calls are TRBV10-3 and TRBJ2-3; possible D gene TRBD2, 5 bases. V shed 5 bases and J shed 2 bases, with 11 bases lying between them. Germline-derived CDR1 and CDR2 are ENHRY and SYGVKD. The CDR3 is made up of 14 amino acids. For the CDR3, the DNA is TGTGCCATCAGTCAAGGAGGTCTCACAGATACGCAGTATTTT. Its translation: CAISQGGLTDTQYF.

V is TRBV21-1 and J is TRBJ2-7; the D segment call TRBD2 is taken from the table without a DNA check. TRBV21-1 has pseudogene status. This CDR3 spans 16 amino acids. CDR3 sequence: CASSKESHVSSYEQYF. For the CDR3, the DNA is TGTGCCAGCAGCAAGGAGTCCCACGTAAGCTCCTACGAGCAGTACTTC.

The chain is built from TRBV25-1 and TRBJ2-1; D unclear. V was shortened by 4 bases and J by 0 bases, with 13 bases between the two germline ends. Germline V gene lookup returns CDR1 MGHDK and CDR2 SYGVNS. This CDR3 comprises 16 residues. CDR3 amino acids: CASSGPSSLSYNEQFF. CDR3 coding DNA: TGTGCCAGCAGTGGCCCTTCGAGTCTCTCCTACAATGAGCAGTTCTTC.

The chain carries TRBV28 and TRBJ1-5; D is unclear. The CDR3 has 19 amino acids. V was trimmed by 3 bases and J by 0 bases, leaving 21 bases between them. The V gene's germline CDR1 is MDHEN and CDR2 SYDVKM. The CDR3 DNA is TGTGCCAGCAGTTTTTCCTATGAACTCATGGCCGATAGCAATCAGCCCCAGCATTTT. This sequence encodes CASSFSYELMADSNQPQHF. The whole variable domain, remainder taken from reference TRBV28 and TRBJ1-5, is DVKVTQSSRYLVKRTGEKVFLECVQDMDHENMFWYRQDPGLGLRLIYFSYDVKMKEKGDIPEGYSVSREKKERFSLILESASTNQTSMYLCASSFSYELMADSNQPQHFGDGTRLSIL.

V is TRBV5-1 and J is TRBJ2-2; D tentatively fits TRBD1 or TRBD2 (6 bases each). Between the trimmed V and J ends, which lost 3 bases and 0 bases, there was a span of 15 bases. The CDR3 covers 17 residues. CDR1 and CDR2 (germline): SGHRS, YFSETQ. In DNA, the CDR3 is TGCGCCAGCAGCTCACCCCTCGGGGGCGCGAACACCGGGGAGCTGTTTTTT. Protein product: CASSSPLGGANTGELFF. Full variable domain (missing parts from reference TRBV5-1 and TRBJ2-2): KAGVTQTPRYLIKTRGQQVTLSCSPISGHRSVSWYQQTPGQGLQFLFEYFSETQRNKGNFPGRFSGRQFSNSRSEMNVSTLELGDSALYLCASSSPLGGANTGELFFGEGSRLTVL.

This chain joins TRBV18 and TRBJ2-7; possible D gene TRBD2, 5 bases. V was shortened by 2 bases and J by 3 bases, with 11 bases between the two germline ends. Germline V gene lookup returns CDR1 KGHSH and CDR2 LQKENI. This CDR3 has 14 amino acids. CDR3 in amino acids: CASSPGSGIYEQYF. As DNA, the CDR3 is TGTGCCAGCTCACCAGGATCGGGAATCTACGAGCAGTACTTC.

The chain has TRBV6-5 and TRBJ2-3; D call uncertain. CDR3 length equals 14 residues. CDR1 and CDR2 (germline): MNHEY, SVGAGI. The V gene lost 6 bases and the J gene lost 0 bases, with 10 bases spanning the gap. In DNA, the CDR3 is TGTGCCAGCAGAGTGAGTCAAAGCACAGATACGCAGTATTTT. Translated, it gives CASRVSQSTDTQYF.

This clone was seen just once. The V call is TRBV9, the J call TRBJ2-3; D could derive from TRBD1 or TRBD2 (5 bases each). Germline CDR1 reads SGDLS; CDR2 reads YYNGEE. The CDR3 length is 16 residues. Deletions cut 0 bases from V and 4 bases from J, with 15 bases between. The DNA for the CDR3 is TGTGCCAGCAGCGTAGGGGGACGCCCCGAGGCAGATACGCAGTATTTT. As protein: CASSVGGRPEADTQYF.

The V and J genes are TRBV28 and TRBJ1-3, with D possibly TRBD1 on 5 matching bases. Germline V CDR1 and CDR2: MDHEN, SYDVKM. The CDR3 is made up of 14 amino acids. The V end lost 3 bases, the J end lost 3 bases, and 9 bases lay between the germline ends. In DNA form, the CDR3 reads TGTGCCAGCAGTTTCGGGACCCTTGGAAACACCATATATTTT. It specifies CASSFGTLGNTIYF.

The chain is built from TRBV6-6 and TRBJ2-3, with D hard to call. CDR3 length: 12 residues. Trimming pared 2 bases from V and 3 bases from J, leaving 3 bases between. Per germline, CDR1 MNHNY and CDR2 SVGAGI (reference sequence). The CDR3 reads CASSYTTDTQYF. The CDR3 nucleotides are TGTGCCAGCAGTTACACGACAGATACGCAGTATTTT.